These 11 T cell receptor beta chains came from one sample sequenced in a study of T-cell memory formation after mild COVID-19. From the 5' RACE reads, TCRdb called clonotypes with MiXCR, one entry per CDR3 protein. In the table there are about 500,000 distinct CDR3 sequences, around 21% of which are singletons. Sequencing input: PBMCs or a T cell subset sorted from them (not recorded which). All receptors come from an adult woman who had mild COVID-19 (a few samples of this study predate the infection). Cell type and time point are not known.

This sequence joins TRBV6-6 and TRBJ2-6; D is unclear. Germline V gives CDR1 MNHNY, CDR2 SVGAGI (reference sequence). The CDR3 is made up of 14 amino acids. V lost 3 bases and J 2 bases, leaving 5 bases between the germline ends. The CDR3 DNA is TGTGCCAGCAGTTATGCGACTGGGGCCAACGTCCTGACTTTC. This codes for CASSYATGANVLTF.

V gene TRBV4-2 combines with J gene TRBJ2-1; D may be TRBD1 or TRBD2 (5 bases each). V was clipped by 4 bases and J by 8 bases, with 18 bases between them. The CDR3 is made up of 15 amino acids. Germline CDR1 is LGHNA and CDR2 is YNFKEQ. Here the CDR3 reads CASSLRREGSDEQFF. The CDR3 bases are TGTGCCAGCAGCCTACGACGAGAGGGGTCCGATGAGCAGTTCTTC.

Notes on this clonotype: Mismatch with germline at one junction end may stem from a read error. The chain employs TRBV10-3 and TRBJ1-5, with D unclear. The length of the CDR3 is 15 residues. Germline lookup yields CDR1 ENHRY and CDR2 SYGVKD. This CDR3 is CATSESRGSNQPQHF. The CDR3 DNA follows: TGTGCCACCAGTGAGTCGCGTGGCAGTAACCAGCCCCAGCATTTT.

CDR3 region: CASRRGSFYEQYF. In nucleotides, the CDR3 is TGTGCCAGCCGTAGAGGGTCTTTCTACGAGCAGTACTTC. The chain has TRBV27 and TRBJ2-7, with TRBD2 as a possible D gene (5 bases). CDR3 size: 13 residues. Germline V gene lookup returns CDR1 MNHEY and CDR2 SMNVEV (reference sequence). V lost 8 bases to trimming and J lost 3 bases, with 14 bases between them.

The rearrangement uses TRBV12-3 or TRBV12-4 and TRBJ2-2, with 10 nucleotides matching TRBD1. CDR3 size: 14 residues. J was trimmed by 6 bases and V by 3 bases; bases with no gene match: 1. The CDR3 DNA reads TGTGCCAGCAGTTTGACAGGGGGCCCCGGGGAGCTGTTTTTT. Its protein is CASSLTGGPGELFF.

This chain uses TRBV20-1 with TRBJ2-7, with no clear D. Germline V CDR1 and CDR2: DFQATT, SNEGSKA (reference sequence). With 3 bases removed from V and 2 bases from J, the gap between germline ends came to 11 bases. The CDR3 loop spans 13 amino acids. Here the CDR3 reads CSASLANPYEQYF. The CDR3, as DNA: TGCAGTGCTAGTCTGGCAAACCCCTACGAGCAGTACTTC.

The genes are TRBV7-9 and TRBJ1-4; 9 bases are shared with TRBD1. CDR1 is SEHNR, CDR2 FQNEAQ, per germline (reference sequence). The CDR3 spans 17 residues. V shed 4 bases, J shed 0 bases, and the junction held 6 bases outside the gene matches. The DNA for the CDR3 is TGTGCCAGCAGCTCGCGGCGACAGGGGGCAACTAATGAAAAACTGTTTTTT. The encoded protein is CASSSRRQGATNEKLFF.

This clonotype was seen repeatedly, ten times or more. DNA of the CDR3: TGTGCCAGCACCCTGGGAGGGGAGCTGTTTTTT. This codes for CASTLGGELFF. The chain recombines TRBV6-2 or TRBV6-3 with TRBJ2-2; D gene unclear. Trimming stripped 7 bases from V and 8 bases from J, with 8 bases between. The length of the CDR3 is 11 residues. CDR1 MNHEY and CDR2 SVGEGT come from the germline V gene.

This clonotype was counted a single time. The chain employs TRBV24-1 and TRBJ2-1; either TRBD1 or TRBD2 may fit D (5 bases each). The germline CDR1 and CDR2 sequences are KGHDR and SFDVKD. The V and J ends lost 4 bases and 9 bases respectively, with 12 bases between them. CDR3 length: 13 amino acids. The CDR3 region has the DNA TGTGCCACCAGTGACGGGACGAGAGGTGAGCAGTTCTTC. As protein: CATSDGTRGEQFF.

V usage is TRBV9 and J usage is TRBJ1-6; TRBD1 agrees at 7 bases. In germline, CDR1 is SGDLS, CDR2 YYNGEE. This CDR3 region has 18 residues. V shed 3 bases, J shed 14 bases, and the junction held 23 bases outside the gene matches. The CDR3 DNA is TGTGCCAGCAGCGAGAAGTCTCCCCGGACAGGCCCGAATACATCCCTCCACTTT. This encodes CASSEKSPRTGPNTSLHF. The full variable domain, in which reference TRBV9 and TRBJ1-6 provide the parts outside the CDR3, is DSGVTQTPKHLITATGQRVTLRCSPRSGDLSVYWYQQSLDQGLQFLIQYYNGEERAKGNILERFSAQQFPDLHSELNLSSLELGDSALYFCASSEKSPRTGPNTSLHFGNGTRLTVT.

This chain joins TRBV5-4 and TRBJ2-7, with D hard to call. CDR1 is SGHNT, CDR2 YYREEE, per germline (reference sequence). V lost 0 bases to trimming and J lost 5 bases, with 9 bases between them. The CDR3 runs to 13 residues. The CDR3 region has the DNA TGTGCCAGCAGCTTGGGGGGTTTGGACGAGCAGTACTTC. Translated: CASSLGGLDEQYF.